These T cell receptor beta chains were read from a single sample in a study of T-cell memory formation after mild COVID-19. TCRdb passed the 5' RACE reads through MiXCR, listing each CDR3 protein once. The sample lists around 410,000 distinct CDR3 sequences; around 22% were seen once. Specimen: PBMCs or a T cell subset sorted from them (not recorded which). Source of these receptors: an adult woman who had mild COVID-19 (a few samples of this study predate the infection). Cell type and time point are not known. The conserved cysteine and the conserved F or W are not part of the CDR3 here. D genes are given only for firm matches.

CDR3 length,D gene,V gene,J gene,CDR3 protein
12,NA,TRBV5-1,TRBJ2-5,ASSLELAGETQY
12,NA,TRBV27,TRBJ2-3,ASSFAGYTDTQY
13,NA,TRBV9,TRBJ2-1,ASSVAGGLYNEQF
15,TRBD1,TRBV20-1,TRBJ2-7,SARAKIPRDRGDEQY
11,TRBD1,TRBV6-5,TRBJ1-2,ASRRDRESGYT
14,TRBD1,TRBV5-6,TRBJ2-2,ASSTRTGRNTGELF
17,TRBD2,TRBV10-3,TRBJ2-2,AISDQRTSGKSGTGELF
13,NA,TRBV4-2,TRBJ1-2,ASSQDLGGFYGYT
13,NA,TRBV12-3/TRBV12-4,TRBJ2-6,ASRQRGSGANVLT
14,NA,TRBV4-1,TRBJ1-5,ASSHTTDYSNQPQH
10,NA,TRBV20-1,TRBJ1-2,SAIQSNYGYT
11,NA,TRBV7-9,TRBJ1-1,ASSLGWSTEAF
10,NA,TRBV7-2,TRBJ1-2,ASSFRQGGYT
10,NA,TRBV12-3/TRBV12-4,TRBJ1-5,ASSRVNQPQH
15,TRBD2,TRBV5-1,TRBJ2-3,ASSLTSGRRFTDTQY
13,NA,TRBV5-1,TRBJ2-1,ASSLDGNLGNEQF
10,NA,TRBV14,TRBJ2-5,ASSKFQETQY
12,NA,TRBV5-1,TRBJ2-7,ASSLSPGAYEQY
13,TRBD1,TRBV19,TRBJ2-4,ASSEKTGGKNIQY
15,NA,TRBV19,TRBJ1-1,ASSIGGIGLGNTEAF
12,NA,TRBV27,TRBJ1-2,ASSLNQGFYGYT
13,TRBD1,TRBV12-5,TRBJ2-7,ASGPRTGAPYEQY
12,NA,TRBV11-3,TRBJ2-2,ASSPRMGTGELF
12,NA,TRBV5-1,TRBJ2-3,ASRYTAGEDTQY
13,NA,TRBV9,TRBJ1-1,ASSVAGGLGTEAF
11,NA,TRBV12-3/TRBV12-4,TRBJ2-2,ASSLGGGGELF
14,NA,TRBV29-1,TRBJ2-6,SAELTDFFGANVLT
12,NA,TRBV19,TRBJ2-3,ASSIDPFTDTQY
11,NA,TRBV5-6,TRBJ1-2,ASTHGGASGYT
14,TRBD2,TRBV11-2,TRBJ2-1,ASSLPSSGSYNEQF
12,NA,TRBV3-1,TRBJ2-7,ASSQMGDSYEQY
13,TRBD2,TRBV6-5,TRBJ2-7,ASSASGGATYEQY
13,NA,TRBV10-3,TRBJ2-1,AISGGWNSYNEQF
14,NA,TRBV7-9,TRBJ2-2,ASSLVRWGSTGELF
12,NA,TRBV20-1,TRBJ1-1,SAPAGSGTTEAF
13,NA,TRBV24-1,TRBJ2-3,ATSDGPDDTDTQY
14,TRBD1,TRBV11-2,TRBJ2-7,ASSNNPGQGLREQY
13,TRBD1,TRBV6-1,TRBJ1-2,ASKPQGVVGYGYT
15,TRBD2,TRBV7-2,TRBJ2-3,ASSPHLGTSGVDTQY
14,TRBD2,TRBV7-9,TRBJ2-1,ASSFPTSGIYNEQF
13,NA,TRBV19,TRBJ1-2,ASSTNDLAGIGYT
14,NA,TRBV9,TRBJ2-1,ASSPSGGIIYNEQF
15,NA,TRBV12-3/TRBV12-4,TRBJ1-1,ASSYGTRALSNTEAF
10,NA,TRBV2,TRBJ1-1,AGKGGNTEAF
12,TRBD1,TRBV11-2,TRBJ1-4,ASSQGGAGEKLF
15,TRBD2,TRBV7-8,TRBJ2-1,ASSSKVGLGSWNEQF
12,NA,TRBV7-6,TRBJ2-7,ASSLADTTYEQY
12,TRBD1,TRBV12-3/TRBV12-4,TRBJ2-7,ASRPTGGNYEQY
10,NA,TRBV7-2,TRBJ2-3,ASSPPGPTQY
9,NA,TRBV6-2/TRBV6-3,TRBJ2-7,ASSTVGEQY
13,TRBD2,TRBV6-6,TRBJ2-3,ASIPGTSIRDTQY
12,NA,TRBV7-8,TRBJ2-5,ASSFWQERETQY
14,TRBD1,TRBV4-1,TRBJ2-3,ASSQGTGVSTDTQY
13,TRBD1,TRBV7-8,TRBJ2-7,ASSSSYRGPDEQY
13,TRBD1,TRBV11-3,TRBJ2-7,ASSISGQGSGEQY
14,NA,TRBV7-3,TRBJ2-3,ASSPSPGQSTDTQY
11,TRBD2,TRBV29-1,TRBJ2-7,SALGTSAYEQY
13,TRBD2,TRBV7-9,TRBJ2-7,ASSAGRGDPYEQY